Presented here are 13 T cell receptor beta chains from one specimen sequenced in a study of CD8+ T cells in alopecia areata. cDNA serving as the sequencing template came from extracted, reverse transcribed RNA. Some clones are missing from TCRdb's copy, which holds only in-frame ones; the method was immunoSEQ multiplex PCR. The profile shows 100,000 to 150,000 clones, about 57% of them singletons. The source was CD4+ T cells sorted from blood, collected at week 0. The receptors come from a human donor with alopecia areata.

The CDR3 DNA reads TGTGCCAGCAGCTTAGGTGGGACAGGGGTCGACTATGGCTACACCTTC. This sequence encodes CASSLGGTGVDYGYTF. The genes are TRBV7-2 and TRBJ1-2; TRBD1 matches at 10 bases. The CDR3 consists of 16 residues. Germline CDR1 and CDR2: SGHTA and FQGNSA. The J segment lost 3 bases and the V segment lost 1 base, leaving 5 bases of the junction unmatched.

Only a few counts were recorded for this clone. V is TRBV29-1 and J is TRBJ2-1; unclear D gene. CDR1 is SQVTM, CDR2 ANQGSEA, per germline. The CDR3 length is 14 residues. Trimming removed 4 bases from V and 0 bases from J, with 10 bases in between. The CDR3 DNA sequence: TGCAGCGTTGTCAGGTCAAGCTCCTACAATGAGCAGTTCTTC. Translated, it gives CSVVRSSSYNEQFF.

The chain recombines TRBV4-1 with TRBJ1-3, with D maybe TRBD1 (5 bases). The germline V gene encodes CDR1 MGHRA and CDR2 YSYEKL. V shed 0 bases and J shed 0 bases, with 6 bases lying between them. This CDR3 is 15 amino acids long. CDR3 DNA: TGCGCCAGCAGCCAAGAAAGGGGCTCTGGAAACACCATATATTTT. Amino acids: CASSQERGSGNTIYF.

The CDR3 spells CASRRVGDTGELFF. The CDR3 DNA is TGTGCCAGCAGGAGGGTTGGCGACACCGGGGAGCTGTTTTTT. V is TRBV9 and J is TRBJ2-2, with D possibly matching TRBD2 (5 bases). The length of the CDR3 is 14 residues. Trimming removed 5 bases at V and 3 bases at J, with 11 bases between. Per the germline V gene, CDR1 is SGDLS and CDR2 is YYNGEE.

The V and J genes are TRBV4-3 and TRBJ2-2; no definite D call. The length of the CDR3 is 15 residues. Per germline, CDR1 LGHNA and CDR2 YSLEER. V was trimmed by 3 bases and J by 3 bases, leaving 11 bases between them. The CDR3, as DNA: TGCGCCAGCAGCCAGGATCGAAGAGACACCGGGGAGCTGTTTTTT. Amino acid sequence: CASSQDRRDTGELFF.

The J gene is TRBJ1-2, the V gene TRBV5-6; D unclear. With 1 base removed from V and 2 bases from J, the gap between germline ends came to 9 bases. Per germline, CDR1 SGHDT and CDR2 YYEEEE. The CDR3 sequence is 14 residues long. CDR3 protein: CASSLIDTNYGYTF. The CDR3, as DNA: TGTGCCAGCAGCTTGATAGACACAAACTATGGCTACACCTTC.

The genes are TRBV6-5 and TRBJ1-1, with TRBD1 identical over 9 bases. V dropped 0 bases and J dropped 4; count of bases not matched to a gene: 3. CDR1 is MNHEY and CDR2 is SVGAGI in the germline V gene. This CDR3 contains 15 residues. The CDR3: CASSYSGTGITEAFF. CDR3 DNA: TGTGCCAGCAGTTACTCCGGGACAGGGATCACTGAAGCTTTCTTT.

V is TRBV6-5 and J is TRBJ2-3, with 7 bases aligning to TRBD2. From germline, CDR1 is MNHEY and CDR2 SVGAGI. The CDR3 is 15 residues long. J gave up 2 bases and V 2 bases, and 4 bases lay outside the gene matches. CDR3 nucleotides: TGTGCCAGCAGTTACCGAGGACTAGACACAGATACGCAGTATTTT. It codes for CASSYRGLDTDTQYF.

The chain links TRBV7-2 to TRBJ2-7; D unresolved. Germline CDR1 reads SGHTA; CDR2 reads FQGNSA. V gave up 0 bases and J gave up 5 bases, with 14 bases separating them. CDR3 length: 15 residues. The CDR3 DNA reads TGTGCCAGCAGCTTAGCGGGTCTAGTACCTGACGAGCAGTACTTC. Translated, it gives CASSLAGLVPDEQYF.

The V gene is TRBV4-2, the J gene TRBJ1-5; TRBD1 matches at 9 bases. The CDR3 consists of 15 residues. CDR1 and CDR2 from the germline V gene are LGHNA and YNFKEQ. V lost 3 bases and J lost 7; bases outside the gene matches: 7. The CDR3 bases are TGTGCCAGCAGCCACGGGGGACAGGGCCAACAGCCCCAGCATTTT. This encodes CASSHGGQGQQPQHF.

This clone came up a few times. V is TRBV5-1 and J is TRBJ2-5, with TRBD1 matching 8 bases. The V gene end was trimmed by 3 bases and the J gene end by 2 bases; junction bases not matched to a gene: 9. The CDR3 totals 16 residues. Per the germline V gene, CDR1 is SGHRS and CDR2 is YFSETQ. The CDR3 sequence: CASSSEGQAVQETQYF. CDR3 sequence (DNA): TGCGCCAGCAGCTCCGAGGGACAGGCCGTTCAAGAGACCCAGTACTTC.

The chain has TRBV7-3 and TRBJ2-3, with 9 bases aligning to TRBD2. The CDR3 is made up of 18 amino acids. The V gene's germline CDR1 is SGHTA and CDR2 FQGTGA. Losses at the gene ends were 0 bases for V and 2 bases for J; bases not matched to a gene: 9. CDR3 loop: CASSLTARAGGPTDTQYF. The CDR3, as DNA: TGTGCCAGCAGCTTAACGGCTAGAGCGGGAGGCCCCACAGATACGCAGTATTTT. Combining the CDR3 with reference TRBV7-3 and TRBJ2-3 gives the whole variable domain GAGVSQTPSNKVTEKGKYVELRCDPISGHTALYWYRQSLGQGPEFLIYFQGTGAADDSGLPNDRFFAVRPEGSVSTLKIQRTERGDSAVYLCASSLTARAGGPTDTQYFGPGTRLTVL.

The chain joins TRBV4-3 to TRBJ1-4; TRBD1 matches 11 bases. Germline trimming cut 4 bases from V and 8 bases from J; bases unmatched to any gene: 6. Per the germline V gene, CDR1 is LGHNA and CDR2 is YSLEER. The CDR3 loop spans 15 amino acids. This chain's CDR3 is CASSPRTGGWEKLFF. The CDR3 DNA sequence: TGCGCCAGCAGCCCTCGGACAGGGGGCTGGGAAAAACTGTTTTTT.